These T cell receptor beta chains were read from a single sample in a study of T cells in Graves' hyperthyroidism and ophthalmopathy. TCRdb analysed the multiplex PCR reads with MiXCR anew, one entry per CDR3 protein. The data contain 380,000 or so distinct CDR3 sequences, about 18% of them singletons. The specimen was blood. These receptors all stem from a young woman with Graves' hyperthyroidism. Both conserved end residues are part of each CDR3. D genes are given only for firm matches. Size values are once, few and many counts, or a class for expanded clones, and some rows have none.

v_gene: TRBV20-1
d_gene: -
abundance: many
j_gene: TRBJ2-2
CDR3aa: CSASTADTGELFF
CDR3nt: TGCAGTGCTAGCACAGCAGACACCGGGGAGCTGTTTTTT

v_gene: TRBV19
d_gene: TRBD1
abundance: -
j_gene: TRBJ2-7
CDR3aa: CASSWDRVDEQYF
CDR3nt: TGTGCCAGTAGTTGGGACAGGGTCGACGAGCAGTACTTC

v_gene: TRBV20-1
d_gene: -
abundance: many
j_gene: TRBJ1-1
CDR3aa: CSVGRQNTEAFF
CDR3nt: TGCAGTGTGGGACGGCAGAACACTGAAGCTTTCTTT

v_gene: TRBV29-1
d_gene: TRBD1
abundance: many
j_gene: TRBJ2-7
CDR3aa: CSATGGDSYEQYF
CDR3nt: TGCAGCGCGACAGGGGGGGACTCCTACGAGCAGTACTTC

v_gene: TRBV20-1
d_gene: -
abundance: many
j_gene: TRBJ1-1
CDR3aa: CSARPLDTEAFF
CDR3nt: TGCAGTGCTAGGCCGCTCGACACTGAAGCTTTCTTT

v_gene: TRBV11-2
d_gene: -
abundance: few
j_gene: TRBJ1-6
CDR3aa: CASRYGGSSYNSPLHF
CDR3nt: TGTGCCAGCAGGTACGGAGGTTCCTCCTATAATTCACCCCTCCACTTT

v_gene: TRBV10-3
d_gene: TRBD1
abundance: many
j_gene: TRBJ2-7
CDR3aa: CASRTGGGSEQYF
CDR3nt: TGTGCCTCGCGGACAGGGGGCGGTTCCGAGCAGTACTTC

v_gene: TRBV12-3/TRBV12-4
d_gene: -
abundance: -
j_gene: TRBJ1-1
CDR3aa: CASMDDSYYTEAFF
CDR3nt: TGTGCCAGCATGGATGACAGCTACTACACTGAAGCTTTCTTT

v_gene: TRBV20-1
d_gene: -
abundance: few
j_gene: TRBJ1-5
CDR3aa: CSAAMLTGNQPQHF
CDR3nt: TGCAGTGCGGCCATGCTGACCGGCAATCAGCCCCAGCATTTT

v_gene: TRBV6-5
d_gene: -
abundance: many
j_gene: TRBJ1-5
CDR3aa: CATLGTNYQPQHF
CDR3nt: TGTGCCACCCTCGGGACAAATTATCAGCCCCAGCATTTT

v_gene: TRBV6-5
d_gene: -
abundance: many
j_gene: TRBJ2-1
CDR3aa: CASSYSRRGPDNEQFF
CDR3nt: TGTGCCAGCAGTTACTCGCGGCGGGGGCCGGACAATGAGCAGTTCTTC

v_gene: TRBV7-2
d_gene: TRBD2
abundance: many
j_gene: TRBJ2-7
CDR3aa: CASSLGGEGQYF
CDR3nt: TGTGCCAGCAGCTTAGGAGGGGAGGGGCAGTACTTC

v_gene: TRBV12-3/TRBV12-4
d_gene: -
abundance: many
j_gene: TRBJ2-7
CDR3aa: CASGPTPPHEQYF
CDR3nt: TGTGCCAGCGGACCAACTCCGCCCCACGAGCAGTACTTC

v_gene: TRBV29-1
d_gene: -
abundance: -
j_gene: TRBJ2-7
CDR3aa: CSVELGSSYEQYF
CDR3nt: TGCAGCGTTGAACTCGGGAGCTCCTACGAGCAGTACTTC

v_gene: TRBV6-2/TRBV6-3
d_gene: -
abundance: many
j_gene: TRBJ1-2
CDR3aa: CASSYSKRAYGYTF
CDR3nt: TGTGCCAGCAGTTACTCGAAAAGGGCCTATGGCTACACCTTC

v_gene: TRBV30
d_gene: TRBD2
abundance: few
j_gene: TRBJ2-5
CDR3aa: CAWSRLAGSETQYF
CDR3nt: TGTGCCTGGAGCCGTCTAGCGGGGTCGGAGACCCAGTACTTC

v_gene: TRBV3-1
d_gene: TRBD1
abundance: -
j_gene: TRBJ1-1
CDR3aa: CASRKGATEAFF
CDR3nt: TGTGCCAGCAGAAAGGGGGCCACTGAAGCTTTCTTT

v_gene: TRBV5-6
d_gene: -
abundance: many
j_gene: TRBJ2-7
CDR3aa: CASSLWSRAYEQYF
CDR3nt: TGTGCCAGCAGCTTGTGGAGCAGAGCCTACGAGCAGTACTTC

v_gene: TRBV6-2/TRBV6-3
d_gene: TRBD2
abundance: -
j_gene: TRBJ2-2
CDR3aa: CASSYRLAGGANTGELFF
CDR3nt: TGTGCCAGCAGTTACCGGCTAGCGGGGGGCGCGAACACCGGGGAGCTGTTTTTT

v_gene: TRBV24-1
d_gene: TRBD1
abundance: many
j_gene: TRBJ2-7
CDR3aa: CATLDRGEYEQYF
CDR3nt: TGTGCCACCCTTGACAGGGGGGAGTACGAGCAGTACTTC

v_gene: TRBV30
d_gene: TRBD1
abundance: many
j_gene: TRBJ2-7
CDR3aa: CASNQGASYEQYF
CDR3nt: TGTGCCTCTAACCAGGGGGCTTCCTACGAGCAGTACTTC

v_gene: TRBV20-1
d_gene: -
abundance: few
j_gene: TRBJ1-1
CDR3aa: CSVVDGRNTEAFF
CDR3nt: TGCAGTGTGGTGGACGGTAGAAACACTGAAGCTTTCTTT

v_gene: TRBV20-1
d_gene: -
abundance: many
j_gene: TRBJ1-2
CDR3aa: CSAQIGDYGYTF
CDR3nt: TGCAGTGCTCAGATTGGCGACTATGGCTACACCTTC

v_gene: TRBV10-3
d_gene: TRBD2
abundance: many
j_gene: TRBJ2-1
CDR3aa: CATGLAGYNEQFF
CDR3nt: TGTGCCACCGGACTAGCGGGTTACAATGAGCAGTTCTTC

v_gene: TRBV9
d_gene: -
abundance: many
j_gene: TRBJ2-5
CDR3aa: CASSVGSGALETQYF
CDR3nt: TGTGCCAGCAGCGTAGGTTCGGGGGCCCTGGAGACCCAGTACTTC

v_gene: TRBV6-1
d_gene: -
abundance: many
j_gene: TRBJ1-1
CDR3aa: CASSTQGLGEAFF
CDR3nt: TGTGCCAGCAGTACCCAGGGACTTGGTGAAGCTTTCTTT

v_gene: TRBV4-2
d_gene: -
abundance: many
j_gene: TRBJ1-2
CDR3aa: CASSQDWQGLNYGYTF
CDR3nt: TGTGCCAGCAGCCAAGATTGGCAGGGGCTAAACTATGGCTACACCTTC

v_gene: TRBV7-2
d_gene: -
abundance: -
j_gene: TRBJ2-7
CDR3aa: CASSPTRTEDYEQYF
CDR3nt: TGTGCCAGCAGCCCCACCAGGACCGAGGACTACGAGCAGTACTTC

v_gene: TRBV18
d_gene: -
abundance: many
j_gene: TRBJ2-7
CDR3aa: CASSPPGQRSVYEQYF
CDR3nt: TGTGCCAGCTCACCCCCCGGCCAGCGGTCCGTCTACGAGCAGTACTTC

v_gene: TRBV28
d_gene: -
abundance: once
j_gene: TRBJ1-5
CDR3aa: CASKGRENQPQHF
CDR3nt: TGTGCCAGCAAGGGCAGGGAGAATCAGCCCCAGCATTTT

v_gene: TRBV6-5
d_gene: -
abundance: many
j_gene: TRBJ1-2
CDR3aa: CASSYSFLRNYGYTF
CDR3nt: TGTGCCAGCAGTTACTCATTTCTCCGAAACTATGGCTACACCTTC

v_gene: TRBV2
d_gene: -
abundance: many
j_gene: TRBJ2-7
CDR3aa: CASSESGPYEQYF
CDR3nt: TGTGCCAGCAGTGAATCCGGGCCCTACGAGCAGTACTTC

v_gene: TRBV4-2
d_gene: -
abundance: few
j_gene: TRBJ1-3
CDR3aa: CASSQDRTSRNTIYF
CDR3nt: TGTGCCAGCAGCCAAGATCGGACAAGTCGAAACACCATATATTTT

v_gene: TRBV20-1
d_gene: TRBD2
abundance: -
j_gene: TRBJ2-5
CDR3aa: CSASTLGGFGQETQYF
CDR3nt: TGCAGTGCTAGCACGTTGGGGGGGTTTGGCCAAGAGACCCAGTACTTC

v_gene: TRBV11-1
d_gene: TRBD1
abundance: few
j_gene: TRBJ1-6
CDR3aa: CASSLVRAGTGGNSPLHF
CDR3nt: TGTGCCAGCAGCTTAGTCCGGGCCGGGACAGGGGGTAATTCACCCCTCCACTTT